This T cell receptor (beta chain) was captured by sequencing in a study of T cell responses to AZD1222 COVID-19 vaccine. Researchers grouped second doses given at about 4 or about 12 weeks into one pool. Profiling relied on immunoSEQ multiplex PCR, and the TCRdb table lists in-frame clones only, not all of them. The table shows under 150,000 clones, with 85% to 90% occurring only once. A note on this clone: Its antigen is not known.

The germline V gene has CDR1 MNHEY and CDR2 SVGAGI. V lost 6 bases and J lost 7; bases outside the gene matches: 14. The CDR3 has 15 amino acids. Study-level results: Targets within unmutated variant regions were reportedly found for nearly half of spike-specific TCRs. Every sample of the repertoires postdated the peak T cell response. The donor group comprised mostly white British people and more females; the analysis possibly underestimated clonal diversity.

This rearrangement joins TRBV6-5 to TRBJ2-7, with 8 bases fitting TRBD2. This specimen consisted of peripheral blood, obtained 28 days after the second AZD1222 dose. The receptor comes from an adult who received the AZD1222 COVID-19 vaccine. The chain's CDR3 is CASSSGWRGAGEQYV. CDR3 coding DNA: TGTGCCAGCAGCTCTGGATGGCGGGGGGCCGGGGAGCAGTACGTC.